Listed here are 15 T cell receptor beta chains from one sample, sequenced in a study of CD8 T cells in Susac syndrome. Reverse transcription of about 0.45 to 1 ug RNA was carried out with random hexamers. TCRdb re-derived calls from the immunoSEQ multiplex PCR reads in MiXCR, one entry per CDR3 protein. The data contain about 300,000 distinct CDR3 sequences, 65% to 90% of them singletons. The sequenced sample consisted of CD8+ T cells from PBMCs. These receptors were collected from a human donor with multiple sclerosis.

V and J are TRBV7-9 and TRBJ2-1; a weak D match, TRBD2 (6 bases). Germline V CDR1 and CDR2: SEHNR, FQNEAQ (reference sequence). V gave up 0 bases and J gave up 7 bases, with 7 bases separating them. CDR3 length: 13 amino acids. CDR3 protein: CASSLALANEQFF. CDR3 coding DNA: TGTGCCAGCAGCTTAGCTCTAGCGAATGAGCAGTTCTTC.

This clonotype was seen once. The chain carries TRBV30 and TRBJ2-1; 8 positions agree with TRBD2. The junction had 7 bases not matched to a gene; V was cut back by 0 bases and J by 6 bases. Germline-derived CDR1 and CDR2 are GTSNPN and SVGIG (reference sequence). The CDR3 extends over 15 amino acids. This chain's CDR3 is CAWSVHLAGGNEQFF. In DNA, the CDR3 is TGTGCCTGGAGTGTACATCTGGCGGGGGGCAATGAGCAGTTCTTC.

This clonotype was counted a single time. V usage is TRBV20-1 and J usage is TRBJ2-5, with 7 bases lining up with TRBD2. Germline values: CDR1 DFQATT, CDR2 SNEGSKA (reference sequence). The CDR3 length is 13 residues. Germline trimming cut 6 bases from V and 4 bases from J; bases unmatched to any gene: 8. CDR3 amino acids: CSADRGVRETQYF. CDR3 nucleotides: TGCAGTGCCGACCGGGGGGTACGAGAGACCCAGTACTTC.

The rearrangement uses TRBV13 and TRBJ2-5, with D perhaps matching TRBD2 (5 bases). The CDR3 covers 14 residues. Per the germline V gene, CDR1 is PRHDT and CDR2 is FYEKMQ (reference sequence). V was cut by 6 bases and J by 2 bases, with 13 bases left in between. DNA for the CDR3: TGTGCCAGCAGTCCAGAAGAGGGACAAGAGACCCAGTACTTC. Amino acid sequence: CASSPEEGQETQYF.

CDR3 loop: CASSQDGTGRGYTQYF. In DNA form, the CDR3 reads TGCGCCAGCAGCCAAGATGGCACGGGGAGGGGGTATACGCAGTATTTT. V is TRBV4-3 and J is TRBJ2-3; possibly TRBD2 for D (7 bases). The CDR3 loop spans 16 amino acids. Germline V gene sequence: CDR1 LGHNA, CDR2 YSLEER. Trimming took 0 bases from V and 7 from J, leaving 17 bases between them.

The chain couples TRBV6-5 to TRBJ2-3; TRBD2 matches 10 bases. This CDR3 is built from 15 residues. Trimming took 6 bases from V and 2 from J; bases not matched to a gene: 5. CDR1 is MNHEY, CDR2 SVGAGI, per germline. The CDR3 DNA reads TGTGCCAGCAGCTCCGGGACTAGCGCCACAGATACGCAGTATTTT. As protein: CASSSGTSATDTQYF.

There are a few counts of this clonotype. This chain uses TRBV12-3 or TRBV12-4 with TRBJ2-3; D gene ambiguous. The CDR3 length is 11 residues. V shed 6 bases and J shed 2 bases, with 3 bases lying between them. CDR3 nucleotide sequence: TGTGCCAGCAGCTTCACAGATACGCAGTATTTT. This codes for CASSFTDTQYF.

This clonotype turned up a few times. The chain combines TRBV29-1 with TRBJ2-7, with D maybe TRBD1 (5 bases). V lost 7 bases and J 0 bases, leaving 16 bases between the germline ends. The CDR3 sequence is 14 residues long. CDR1 is SQVTM and CDR2 is ANQGSEA in the germline V gene. As DNA, the CDR3 is TGCAGCGGGCTGGACACGACCCTCTCCTACGAGCAGTACTTC. This gives the protein CSGLDTTLSYEQYF.

The chain has TRBV7-2 and TRBJ2-5, with 7 bases aligning to TRBD2. V was pared by 1 base and J by 0 bases, with 5 bases of the junction left unmatched. The CDR3 has 16 amino acids. CDR1 SGHTA and CDR2 FQGNSA come from the germline V gene. The CDR3 region is CASSLDRREYQETQYF. CDR3 DNA: TGTGCCAGCAGCTTAGATAGGCGGGAGTACCAAGAGACCCAGTACTTC.

The rearrangement links TRBV5-4 to TRBJ2-1, with TRBD2 identical over 7 bases. CDR1 is SGHNT, CDR2 YYREEE, per germline (reference sequence). The trim removed 6 bases at V and 3 bases at J, leaving 12 bases unmatched. The CDR3 covers 16 residues. The CDR3 region has the DNA TGTGCCAGCAAAGGTGATACTAGCGCCTACTACAATGAGCAGTTCTTC. Amino acids: CASKGDTSAYYNEQFF.

The chain employs TRBV28 and TRBJ1-1; no firm D call. Germline CDR1 reads MDHEN; CDR2 reads SYDVKM. There are 14 residues in the CDR3. The germline V and J ends were trimmed by 2 bases and 1 base, with 8 bases remaining between them. CDR3 in DNA: TGTGCCAGCAGTTTAGGCAGGAAGAACACTGAAGCTTTCTTT. It encodes CASSLGRKNTEAFF.

This chain links TRBV12-5 with TRBJ2-1; TRBD2 matches 10 bases. The CDR3 spans 13 residues. Germline lookup yields CDR1 LGHNT and CDR2 FRNRAP. The ends lost 6 bases at V and 8 bases at J; junction bases unmatched: 4. In DNA, the CDR3 is TGTGCTAGTGGCCTAGGACTAGCGGATGAGCAGTTCTTC. It encodes CASGLGLADEQFF.

The chain couples TRBV5-1 to TRBJ2-2; unclear D gene. This CDR3 has 15 amino acids. Looked up from germline, CDR1 is SGHRS and CDR2 is YFSETQ. The V end was cut by 1 base, the J end by 0 bases, with 7 bases between. CDR3 nucleotide sequence: TGCGCCAGCAGCTTGAAGGTTTCGAACACCGGGGAGCTGTTTTTT. This codes for CASSLKVSNTGELFF.

This chain connects TRBV30 to TRBJ1-3, with D uncertain. CDR3 length equals 13 residues. V was cut by 5 bases and J by 0 bases, with 8 bases left in between. From germline, CDR1 is GTSNPN and CDR2 SVGIG (reference sequence). For the CDR3, the DNA is TGTGCCTGGGACAAATCCTCTGGAAACACCATATATTTT. It encodes CAWDKSSGNTIYF.

V is TRBV7-3 and J is TRBJ2-5; D gene ambiguous. This CDR3 has 13 residues. Germline loops: CDR1 SGHTA, CDR2 FQGTGA. V lost 4 bases to trimming and J lost 2 bases, with 8 bases between them. The CDR3 DNA reads as TGTGCCAGCAGCTCTAGGCTGCAAGAGACCCAGTACTTC. The encoded protein is CASSSRLQETQYF.